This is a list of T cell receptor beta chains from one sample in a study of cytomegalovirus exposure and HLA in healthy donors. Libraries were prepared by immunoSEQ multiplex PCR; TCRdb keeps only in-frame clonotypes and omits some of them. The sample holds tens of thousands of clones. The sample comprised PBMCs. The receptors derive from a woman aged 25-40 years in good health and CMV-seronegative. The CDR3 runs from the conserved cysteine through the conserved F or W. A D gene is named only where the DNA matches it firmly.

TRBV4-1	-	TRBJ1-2	TGCGCCAGCAGCCAAGATGGGGCGGGGAGCTACACCTTC	CASSQDGAGSYTF
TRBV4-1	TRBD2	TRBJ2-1	TGCGCCAGCAGCCTTGGACTAGCGGGAGGGCCCGTAGGTGAGCAGTTCTTC	CASSLGLAGGPVGEQFF
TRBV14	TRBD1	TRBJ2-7	TGTGCCAGCAGCGTGGGACAGGTCCAGTACTTC	CASSVGQVQYF
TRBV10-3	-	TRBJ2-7	TGTGCCATCAGTGAGTCTACAGATACTCCCTACGAGCAGTACTTC	CAISESTDTPYEQYF
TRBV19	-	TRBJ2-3	TGTGCCAGTAGCCAATGGAGTGGGAGCACAGATACGCAGTATTTT	CASSQWSGSTDTQYF
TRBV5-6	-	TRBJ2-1	TGTGCCAGCACGGTCTACAGGCCCAGCTCCTACAATGAGCAGTTCTTC	CASTVYRPSSYNEQFF
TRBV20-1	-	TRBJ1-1	TGCAGTGCGAGACCCGTAACTGAAGCTTTCTTT	CSARPVTEAFF
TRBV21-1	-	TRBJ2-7	TGTGCCAGCAGCAAAGAGTATCAGGGATCCTACGAGCAGTACTTC	CASSKEYQGSYEQYF
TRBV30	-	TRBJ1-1	TGTGCCTGGACTCGCCGTGCAGTTATGAACACTGAAGCTTTCTTT	CAWTRRAVMNTEAFF
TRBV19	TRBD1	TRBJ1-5	TGTGCCAGTAGAGGGACAGTTAATCAGCCCCAGCATTTT	CASRGTVNQPQHF
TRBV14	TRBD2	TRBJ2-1	TGTGCCAGCAGCCAAGATAAGGGGACTAGCGGCTACAATGAGCAGTTCTTC	CASSQDKGTSGYNEQFF
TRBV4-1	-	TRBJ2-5	TGCGCCAGCAGCCAAGTATTCCCCGGGAACCAAGAGACCCAGTACTTC	CASSQVFPGNQETQYF
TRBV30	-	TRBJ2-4	TGTGCCTGGGGTGGAGGGGCCAAAAACATTCAGTACTTC	CAWGGGAKNIQYF
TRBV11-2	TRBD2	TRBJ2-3	TGTGCCAGCAGCCCATCTAGCGGGAGGTATGATACGCAGTATTTT	CASSPSSGRYDTQYF
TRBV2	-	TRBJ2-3	TGTGCCAGCAGTTCGTGGACTACCACAGATACGCAGTATTTT	CASSSWTTTDTQYF
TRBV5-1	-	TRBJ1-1	TGCGCCAGCAGCCTTATAAGGGGCACTGAAGCTTTCTTT	CASSLIRGTEAFF
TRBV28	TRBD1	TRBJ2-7	TGTGCCAGCAGTTCCCCCGGGACAGGGGGCTACGAGCAGTACTTC	CASSSPGTGGYEQYF
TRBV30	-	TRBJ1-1	TGTGCCTGGATTCGGGTTTCCGGACGGACGGGGACTGAAGCTTTCTTT	CAWIRVSGRTGTEAFF
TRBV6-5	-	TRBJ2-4	TGTGCCAGCAGCGAGGGAAACATTCAGTACTTC	CASSEGNIQYF
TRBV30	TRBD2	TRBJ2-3	TGTGCCTGGAGCGCCGGGAGGGGGGGGAATACGCAGTATTTT	CAWSAGRGGNTQYF
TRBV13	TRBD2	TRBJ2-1	TGTGCCAGCAGCGAAACGCTAGCGGGGACCAACTCCTACAATGAGCAGTTCTTC	CASSETLAGTNSYNEQFF
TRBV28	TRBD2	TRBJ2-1	TGTGCCAGCAGTTTAGGACTAGCGGGACACAATGAGCAGTTCTTC	CASSLGLAGHNEQFF
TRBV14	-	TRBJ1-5	TGTGCCAGCAGCCGTCTTCCTGTCCTAGATCAGCCCCAGCATTTT	CASSRLPVLDQPQHF
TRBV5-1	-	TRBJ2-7	TGCGCCAGCAGCCCGGGTCGTCTTTCTGGGGAGCAGTACTTC	CASSPGRLSGEQYF
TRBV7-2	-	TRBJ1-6	TGTGCCAGCAGCTTAAGGACAGCCATTGCCTCACCCCTCCACTTT	CASSLRTAIASPLHF
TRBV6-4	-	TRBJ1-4	TGTGCCAGCAGTCTACGCCCGAATGAAAAACTGTTTTTT	CASSLRPNEKLFF
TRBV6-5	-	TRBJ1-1	TGTGCCAGCAAGGGGAACCCTAACACTGAAGCTTTCTTT	CASKGNPNTEAFF
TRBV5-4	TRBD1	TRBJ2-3	TGTGCCAGCAGCGCCGGACAGGGTGTGGATACGCAGTATTTT	CASSAGQGVDTQYF
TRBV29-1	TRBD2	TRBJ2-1	TGCAGCGTTCTGGGGGTAGCGGGGGGCCAAAGCTCCTACAATGAGCAGTTCTTC	CSVLGVAGGQSSYNEQFF
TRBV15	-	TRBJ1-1	TGTGCCACCAGCAGAGATGAGGGGACAGAAGCTTTCTTT	CATSRDEGTEAFF
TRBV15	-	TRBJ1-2	TGTGCCACCAGCAGAGATGAGTATGGCTACACCTTC	CATSRDEYGYTF
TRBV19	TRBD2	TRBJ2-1	TGTGCCAGTAGTGAGACTAGCGGGGGGGCCTACAATGAGCAGTTCTTC	CASSETSGGAYNEQFF
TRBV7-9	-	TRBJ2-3	TGTGCCAGCAGCTCCCCTGGAGGTTATACGCAGTATTTT	CASSSPGGYTQYF
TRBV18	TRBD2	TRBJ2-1	TGTGCCAGCTCACCATACGGACTAGCGGGAGAGGGGGAGAAGTTCTTC	CASSPYGLAGEGEKFF
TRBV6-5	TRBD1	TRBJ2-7	TGTGCCAGCAGCCGATCGACAGGGGCCTACGAGCAGTACTTC	CASSRSTGAYEQYF
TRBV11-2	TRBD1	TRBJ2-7	TGTGCCAGCAGCTGGGACAGGGGTTCGGGGGAGCAGTACTTC	CASSWDRGSGEQYF
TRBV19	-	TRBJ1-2	TGTGCCAGTAGTATGAGGTCAGAAAACTATGGCTACACCTTC	CASSMRSENYGYTF
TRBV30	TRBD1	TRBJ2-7	TGTGCCTGGAGTAGACAGGGAAACGAGCAGTACTTC	CAWSRQGNEQYF
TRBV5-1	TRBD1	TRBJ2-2	TGCGCCAGGAGAACCACGACAGGGCGAGCCGGGGAGCTGTTTTTT	CARRTTTGRAGELFF
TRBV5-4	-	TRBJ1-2	TGTGCCAGCAGCTCGCCCCTAACGGGCTACACCTTC	CASSSPLTGYTF
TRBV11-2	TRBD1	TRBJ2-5	TGTGCCAGCAGCCCTAGGACAGGGGGCCAAGAGACCCAGTACTTC	CASSPRTGGQETQYF
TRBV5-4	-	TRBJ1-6	TGTGCCAGCAGCTTGGGTACGTCAGGAGGTTCACCCCTCCACTTT	CASSLGTSGGSPLHF
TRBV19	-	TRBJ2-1	TGTGCCAGTAGTATAGAGAGGGCTAGTGCTTATGAGCAGTTCTTC	CASSIERASAYEQFF
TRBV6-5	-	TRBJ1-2	TGTGCCAGCAGTTTTCAGGGAGGCGTCGATGGCTACACCTTC	CASSFQGGVDGYTF
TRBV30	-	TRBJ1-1	TGTGCCTGGAGGAGGTATGAAGCCTCTGAAGCTTTCTTT	CAWRRYEASEAFF
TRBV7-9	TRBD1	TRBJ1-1	TGTGCCAGCAGCCTAGAAGGGACAGGGAACACTGAAGCTTTCTTT	CASSLEGTGNTEAFF
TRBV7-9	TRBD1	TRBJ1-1	TGTGCCAGCAGCCCAGGGGGAACTGAAGCTTTCTTT	CASSPGGTEAFF
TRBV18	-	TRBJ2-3	TGTGCCAGCTCACCAAAGGCCACAGGTAGCACAGATACGCAGTATTTT	CASSPKATGSTDTQYF
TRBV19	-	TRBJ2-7	TGTGCCAGTAGTATCTCCAGGGCCTACGAGCAGTACTTC	CASSISRAYEQYF
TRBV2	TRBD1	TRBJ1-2	TGTGCCAGCAGTCAGGGGACAGCTAACTATGGCTACACCTTC	CASSQGTANYGYTF
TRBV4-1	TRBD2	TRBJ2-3	TGCGCCAGCAGCCAAGTAGTCCAGGGACTAGCGGGAGGTTATGCAGATACGCAGTATTTT	CASSQVVQGLAGGYADTQYF
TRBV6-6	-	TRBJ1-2	TGTGCCAGCAGTTACTCGTACCCCGGCCAGGGGGGCTACACCTTC	CASSYSYPGQGGYTF